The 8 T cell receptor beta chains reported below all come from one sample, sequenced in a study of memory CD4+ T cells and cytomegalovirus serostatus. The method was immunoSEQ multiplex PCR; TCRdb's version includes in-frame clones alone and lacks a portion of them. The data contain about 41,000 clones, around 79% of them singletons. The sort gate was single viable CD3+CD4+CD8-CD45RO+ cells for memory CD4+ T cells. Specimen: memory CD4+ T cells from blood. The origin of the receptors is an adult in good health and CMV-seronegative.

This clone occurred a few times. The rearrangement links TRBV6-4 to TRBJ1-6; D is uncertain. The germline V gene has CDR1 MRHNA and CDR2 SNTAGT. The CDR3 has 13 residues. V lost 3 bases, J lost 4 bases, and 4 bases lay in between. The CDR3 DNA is TGTGCCAGCAGTGAAGTGTATAATTCACCCCTCCACTTT. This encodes CASSEVYNSPLHF.

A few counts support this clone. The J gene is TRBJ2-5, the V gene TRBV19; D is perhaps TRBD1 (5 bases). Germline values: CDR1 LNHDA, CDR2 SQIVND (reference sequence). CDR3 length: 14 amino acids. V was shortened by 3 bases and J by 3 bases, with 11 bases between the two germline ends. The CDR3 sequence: CASSISAGKETQYF. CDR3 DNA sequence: TGTGCCAGTAGTATCTCGGCAGGGAAAGAGACCCAGTACTTC.

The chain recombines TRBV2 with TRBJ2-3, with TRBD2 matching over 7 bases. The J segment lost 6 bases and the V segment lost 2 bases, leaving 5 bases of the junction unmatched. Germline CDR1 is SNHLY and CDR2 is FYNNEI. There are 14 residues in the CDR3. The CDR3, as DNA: TGTGCCAGCAGTGAACTCCTAGCGGACGATACGCAGTATTTT. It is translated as CASSELLADDTQYF.

This chain's CDR3 is CASSMQGVEKLFF. The CDR3 DNA reads TGTGCCAGTAGTATGCAGGGTGTGGAAAAACTGTTTTTT. The chain links TRBV19 to TRBJ1-4; maybe TRBD1 (5 bases). In germline, CDR1 is LNHDA, CDR2 SQIVND (reference sequence). The V end lost 3 bases, the J end lost 8 bases, and 10 bases lay between the germline ends. CDR3 length equals 13 residues.

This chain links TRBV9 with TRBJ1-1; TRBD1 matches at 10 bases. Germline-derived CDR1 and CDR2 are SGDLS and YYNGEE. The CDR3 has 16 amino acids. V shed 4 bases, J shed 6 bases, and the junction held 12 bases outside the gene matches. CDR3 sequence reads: CASSLGTGVGGAEAFF. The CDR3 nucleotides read TGTGCCAGCAGCCTGGGGACAGGGGTGGGGGGGGCTGAAGCTTTCTTT. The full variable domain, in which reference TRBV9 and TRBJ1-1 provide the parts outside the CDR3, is DSGVTQTPKHLITATGQRVTLRCSPRSGDLSVYWYQQSLDQGLQFLIQYYNGEERAKGNILERFSAQQFPDLHSELNLSSLELGDSALYFCASSLGTGVGGAEAFFGQGTRLTVV.

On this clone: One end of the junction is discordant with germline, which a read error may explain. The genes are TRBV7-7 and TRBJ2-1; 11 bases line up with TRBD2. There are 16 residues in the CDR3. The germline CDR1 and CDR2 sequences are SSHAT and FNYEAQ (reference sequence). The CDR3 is CASSFLAGGGLAEQFF. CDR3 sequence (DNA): TGTGCTAGCAGCTTTCTAGCGGGGGGCGGTTTAGCCGAGCAGTTCTTC.

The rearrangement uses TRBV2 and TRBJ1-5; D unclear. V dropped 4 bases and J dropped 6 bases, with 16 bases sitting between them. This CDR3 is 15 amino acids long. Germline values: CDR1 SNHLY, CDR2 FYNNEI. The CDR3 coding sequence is TGTGCCAGCAGTGGGAAGGGAGGGTATAGTCAGCCCCAGCATTTT. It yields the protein CASSGKGGYSQPQHF.

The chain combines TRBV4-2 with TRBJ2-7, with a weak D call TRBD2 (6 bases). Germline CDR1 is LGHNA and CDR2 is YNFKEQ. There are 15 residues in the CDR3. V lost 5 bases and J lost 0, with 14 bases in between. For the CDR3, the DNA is TGTGCCAGCAGCGCGGGGAGGACAAGCTCCTACGAGCAGTACTTC. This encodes CASSAGRTSSYEQYF.